This T cell receptor beta chain was recorded in a study of blood T cell repertoires in COVID-19. Study-level background: COVID-19 samples from acute and convalescent phases originated in the United States, Italy and Spain. Sources were T cells, B-cell-depleted T cells, or PBMCs; the material itself was cDNA or gDNA.

TCRdb's table, derived via immunoSEQ multiplex PCR, lists solely in-frame clones and lacks some. The data hold around 41,000 clones, with about 83% observed a single time. Per germline, CDR1 MGHRA and CDR2 YSYEKL. The CDR3 spans 14 residues. V was clipped by 3 bases and J by 4 bases, with 12 bases between them. Input material: peripheral blood. This clonotype originated in a woman older than 75 with acute or convalescent COVID-19. This chain links TRBV4-1 with TRBJ1-2; D is unclear. In nucleotides, the CDR3 is TGCGCCAGCAGCCATGACATGGGTCCCTATGGCTACACCTTC. Its translation is CASSHDMGPYGYTF.